The rows below give T cell receptor beta chains drawn from one sample of a study of T cells in narcolepsy. Measured with immunoSEQ multiplex PCR; TCRdb has only the in-frame clones, and not every one. The sample has tens of thousands of clones, about four fifths seen once. The specimen sequenced was CD45RA- memory CD4+ T cells from PBMCs. The receptor source for this set is a human donor with narcolepsy. Each CDR3 is given with its conserved first and last residue. D genes are given only for firm matches. Where a row states a size, it is once, few, many or the class of an expanded clone; other rows omit it.

TRBV5-8	TRBJ2-7	-	-	TGTGCCAGCAGCTTACCGGGACACACTCACGAGCAGTACTTC	CASSLPGHTHEQYF
TRBV7-3	TRBJ2-3	-	TRBD2	TGTGCCAGCAGCAGGGGACTAGCGGGGCGCACAGATACGCAGTATTTT	CASSRGLAGRTDTQYF
TRBV14	TRBJ1-1	-	-	TGTGCCAGCAGTGAACACCTGAACACTGAAGCTTTCTTT	CASSEHLNTEAFF
TRBV18	TRBJ1-3	-	-	TGTGCCAGCTCACCAAGGGACACCATATATTTT	CASSPRDTIYF
TRBV10-3	TRBJ2-1	-	TRBD2	TGTGCCATCAGCTACGGACTAGCGGGGATTAATGAGCAGTTCTTC	CAISYGLAGINEQFF
TRBV7-3	TRBJ2-5	-	-	TGTGCCAGCAGCTTAAGTCTCAAGGAGACCCAGTACTTC	CASSLSLKETQYF
TRBV6-5	TRBJ2-5	-	-	TGTGCCAGCAATCAGAGAGGGGTCCAAGAGACCCAGTACTTC	CASNQRGVQETQYF
TRBV11-2	TRBJ2-3	-	-	TGTGCCAGCAGCTTAATGGAGGGCCGGACAGATACGCAGTATTTT	CASSLMEGRTDTQYF
TRBV5-1	TRBJ2-2	-	-	TGCGCCAGCAGCTTGGTAGGGAACACCGGGGAGCTGTTTTTT	CASSLVGNTGELFF
TRBV19	TRBJ1-2	-	-	TGTGCCAGTATGCCCCGCAGGGATAAATATGGCTACACCTTC	CASMPRRDKYGYTF
TRBV6-5	TRBJ1-6	-	-	TGTGCCAGCAGTTACCAGTATTCACCCCTCCACTTT	CASSYQYSPLHF
TRBV7-3	TRBJ1-2	-	-	TGTGCCAGCAGGATTCGGGGCGACGGGCACTATGGCTACACCTTC	CASRIRGDGHYGYTF
TRBV6-5	TRBJ1-5	-	-	TGTGCCAGCAACTCGAGGTATAGCAATCAGCCCCAGCATTTT	CASNSRYSNQPQHF
TRBV7-2	TRBJ1-1	-	TRBD1	TGTGCCAGCAGCTTGGGGGGACAGCTGAACACTGAAGCTTTCTTT	CASSLGGQLNTEAFF
TRBV5-1	TRBJ2-1	-	-	TGCGCCAGCAGCTTGGCCCAGGGATTCTACAATGAGCAGTTCTTC	CASSLAQGFYNEQFF
TRBV28	TRBJ2-7	-	-	TGTGCCAGCAGTTTAGGGTCTAAAATACCCTACGAGCAGTACTTC	CASSLGSKIPYEQYF
TRBV4-1	TRBJ2-5	once	-	TGCGCCAGCAGCTATTCCACCTTAGGGGCTGAGAGGGAGACCCAGTACTTC	CASSYSTLGAERETQYF
TRBV7-9	TRBJ1-1	-	-	TGTGCCAGCAGCTTGGGAGTGGGGCCAACAGACACTGAAGCTTTCTTT	CASSLGVGPTDTEAFF
TRBV7-8	TRBJ1-6	few	-	TGTGCCAGCAGGGGGCGGGCCCTCCACTTT	CASRGRALHF
TRBV29-1	TRBJ2-1	-	TRBD2	TGCAGCGTTGACCATCCAGAGCGGGGTGCTCGTGAGCAGTTCTTC	CSVDHPERGAREQFF
TRBV5-1	TRBJ1-6	-	-	TGCGCCAGCGGGGCAGGGTATGGGGATTCACCCCTCCACTTT	CASGAGYGDSPLHF
TRBV5-4	TRBJ1-2	-	-	TGTGCCAGCAGCCGTCCTGGGGACTATGGCTACACCTTC	CASSRPGDYGYTF
TRBV23-1	TRBJ2-6	few	TRBD1	TGCGCCAGCAGTCAAAGTACGGCAGGGGGCTACGGGGCCAACGTCCTGACTTTC	CASSQSTAGGYGANVLTF
TRBV7-8	TRBJ1-1	-	TRBD1	TGTGCCAGCAGCCTTACCCGGGACAGGGGATCCAACACTGAAGCTTTCTTT	CASSLTRDRGSNTEAFF
TRBV6-5	TRBJ1-2	-	-	TGTGCCAGCCGTCTGGGGGGCTCAGATGGCTACACCTTC	CASRLGGSDGYTF
TRBV7-2	TRBJ1-5	-	TRBD1	TGTGCCAGCAGCTCTAAACCGGGACAGGGGTTAAGTCAGCCCCAGCATTTT	CASSSKPGQGLSQPQHF
TRBV10-3	TRBJ2-7	-	TRBD1	TGTGCCATCACCCCAGGGACAGGGTCCGAGCAGTACTTC	CAITPGTGSEQYF